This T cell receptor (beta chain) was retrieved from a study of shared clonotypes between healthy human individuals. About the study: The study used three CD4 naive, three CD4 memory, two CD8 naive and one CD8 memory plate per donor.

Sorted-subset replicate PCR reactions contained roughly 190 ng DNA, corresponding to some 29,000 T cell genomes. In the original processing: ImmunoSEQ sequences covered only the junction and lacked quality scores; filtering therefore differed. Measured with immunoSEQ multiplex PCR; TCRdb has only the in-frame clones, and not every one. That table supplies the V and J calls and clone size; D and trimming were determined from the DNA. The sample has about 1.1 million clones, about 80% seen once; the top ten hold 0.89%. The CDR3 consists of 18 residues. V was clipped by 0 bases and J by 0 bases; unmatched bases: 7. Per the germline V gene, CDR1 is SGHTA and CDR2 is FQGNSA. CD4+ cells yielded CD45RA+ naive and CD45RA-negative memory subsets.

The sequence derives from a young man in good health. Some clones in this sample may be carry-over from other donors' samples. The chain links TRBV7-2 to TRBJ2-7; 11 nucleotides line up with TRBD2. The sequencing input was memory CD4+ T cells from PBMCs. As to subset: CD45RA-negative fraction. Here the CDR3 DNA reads TGTGCCAGCAGCTTAGCGAATGGGCTAGCGGGAGGCTCCTACGAGCAGTACTTC. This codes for CASSLANGLAGGSYEQYF.